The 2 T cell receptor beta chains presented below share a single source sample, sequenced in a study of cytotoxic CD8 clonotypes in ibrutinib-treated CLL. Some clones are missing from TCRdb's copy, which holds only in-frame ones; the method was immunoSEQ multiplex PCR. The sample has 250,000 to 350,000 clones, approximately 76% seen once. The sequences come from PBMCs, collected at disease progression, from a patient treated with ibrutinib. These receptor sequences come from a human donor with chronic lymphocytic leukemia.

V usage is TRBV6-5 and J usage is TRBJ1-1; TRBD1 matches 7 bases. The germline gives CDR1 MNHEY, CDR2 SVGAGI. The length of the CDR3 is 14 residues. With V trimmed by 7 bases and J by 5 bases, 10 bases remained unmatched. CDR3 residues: CASNAPRGRTEAFF. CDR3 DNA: TGTGCCAGCAACGCTCCAAGGGGGCGGACTGAAGCTTTCTTT.

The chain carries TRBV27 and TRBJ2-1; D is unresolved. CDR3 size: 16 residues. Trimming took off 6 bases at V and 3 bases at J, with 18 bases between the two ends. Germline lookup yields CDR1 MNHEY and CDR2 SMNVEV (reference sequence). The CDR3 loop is CASSPRLSGRYNEQFF. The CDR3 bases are TGTGCCAGCAGCCCAAGGTTATCAGGCCGCTACAATGAGCAGTTCTTC.